Below, 23 T cell receptor beta chains from the same sample are listed, as sequenced in a study of blood T cell repertoires in COVID-19. TCRdb's table, derived via immunoSEQ multiplex PCR, lists solely in-frame clones and lacks some. This sample carries approximately 160,000 clones, approximately 81% of them seen once, and the ten largest clones take approximately 14%. Sequenced material: peripheral blood. These TCRs come from a young man with active or convalescent COVID-19.

The rearrangement links TRBV19 to TRBJ1-3; maybe TRBD1 (6 bases). Germline V gene sequence: CDR1 LNHDA, CDR2 SQIVND (reference sequence). The CDR3 has 13 residues. The V end was cut by 8 bases, the J end by 0 bases, with 8 bases between. This CDR3 reads CASRTASGNTIYF. The CDR3 bases are TGTGCCAGTCGGACAGCCTCTGGAAACACCATATATTTT.

V is TRBV7-9 and J is TRBJ1-2; D is perhaps TRBD1 (5 bases). Germline V CDR1 and CDR2: SEHNR, FQNEAQ (reference sequence). This CDR3 contains 15 residues. Trimming took 5 bases from V and 5 from J, leaving 18 bases between them. The CDR3 is CASSQGPEVGYGYTF. The CDR3 nucleotides read TGTGCCAGCAGCCAGGGTCCTGAGGTCGGGTATGGCTACACCTTC. The full variable domain, with the rest looked up from reference TRBV7-9 and TRBJ1-2, is DTGVSQNPRHKITKRGQNVTFRCDPISEHNRLYWYRQTLGQGPEFLTYFQNEAQLEKSRLLSDRFSAERPKGSFSTLEIQRTEQGDSAMYLCASSQGPEVGYGYTFGSGTRLTVV.

The gene calls are TRBV7-9 and TRBJ2-2, with D perhaps TRBD2 (5 bases). Trimming removed 1 base at V and 5 bases at J, with 8 bases between. The length of the CDR3 is 14 residues. Germline assignment: CDR1 SEHNR and CDR2 FQNEAQ (reference sequence). Here the CDR3 reads CASSLEVATGELFF. The CDR3 DNA reads TGTGCCAGCAGCTTAGAGGTAGCGACCGGGGAGCTGTTTTTT. The whole variable domain, remainder taken from reference TRBV7-9 and TRBJ2-2, is DTGVSQNPRHKITKRGQNVTFRCDPISEHNRLYWYRQTLGQGPEFLTYFQNEAQLEKSRLLSDRFSAERPKGSFSTLEIQRTEQGDSAMYLCASSLEVATGELFFGEGSRLTVL.

The genes are TRBV4-1 and TRBJ1-5; D gene uncertain. V shed 1 base and J shed 3 bases, with 7 bases lying between them. Germline V gene data show CDR1 as MGHRA and CDR2 as YSYEKL. This CDR3 region has 14 residues. CDR3 nucleotides: TGCGCCAGCAGCCAAGGGGCCTTCAATCAGCCCCAGCATTTT. Its protein is CASSQGAFNQPQHF.

J is TRBJ2-7 and V is TRBV25-1; tentatively, D is TRBD1 (5 bases). Looked up from germline, CDR1 is MGHDK and CDR2 is SYGVNS. V was clipped by 7 bases and J by 7 bases, with 17 bases between them. The CDR3 extends over 13 amino acids. The CDR3 sequence: CASMRTSKLEQYF. DNA for the CDR3: TGTGCCAGCATGAGGACATCTAAGTTAGAGCAGTACTTC.

V and J are TRBV7-2 and TRBJ1-6; 7 nucleotides agree with TRBD1. The germline gives CDR1 SGHTA, CDR2 FQGNSA. Trimming took 5 bases from V and 3 from J; bases not matched to a gene: 4. The CDR3 consists of 15 residues. CDR3 DNA sequence: TGTGCCAGCAGCCCTCGGACAGGCTATAATTCACCCCTCCACTTT. It yields the protein CASSPRTGYNSPLHF. Drawing the rest from reference TRBV7-2 and TRBJ1-6, the complete variable domain is GAGVSQSPSNKVTEKGKDVELRCDPISGHTALYWYRQSLGQGLEFLIYFQGNSAPDKSGLPSDRFSAERTGGSVSTLTIQRTQQEDSAVYLCASSPRTGYNSPLHFGNGTRLTVT.

V usage is TRBV7-9 and J usage is TRBJ1-5, with TRBD1 identical over 8 bases. Germline assignment: CDR1 SEHNR and CDR2 FQNEAQ (reference sequence). The CDR3 is 14 amino acids. Trimming cost V 5 bases and J 4 bases; bases outside gene matches: 4. CDR3 in DNA: TGTGCCAGCAGCCGCACAGGGGGAAATCAGCCCCAGCATTTT. Its protein is CASSRTGGNQPQHF.

This chain uses TRBV2 with TRBJ2-1; D is uncertain. Germline values: CDR1 SNHLY, CDR2 FYNNEI. This CDR3 contains 17 residues. V dropped 8 bases and J dropped 0 bases, with 20 bases sitting between them. CDR3 region: CASLGNSLLNSYNEQFF. The CDR3 coding sequence is TGTGCCAGCCTAGGTAATAGCCTCCTAAACTCCTACAATGAGCAGTTCTTC.

A remark on this clone: Other DNA sequences in the same sample also yield this CDR3. The rearrangement uses TRBV4-1 and TRBJ2-2; 7 bases map to TRBD2. After removal of 4 bases from V and 7 bases from J, the junction contained 3 bases not matched to a gene. This CDR3 has 13 residues. CDR1 and CDR2 (germline): MGHRA, YSYEKL. The CDR3 DNA reads as TGCGCCAGCAGCCTACCGGGAGGCGGGGAGCTGTTTTTT. Its translation is CASSLPGGGELFF.

In this sample, this clone turned up once. V and J are TRBV5-8 and TRBJ2-2, with TRBD2 identical over 11 bases. CDR1 SGHTS and CDR2 YDEGEE come from the germline V gene. V was clipped by 4 bases and J by 4 bases; unmatched bases: 6. The CDR3 runs 16 residues. This CDR3 is CASSQTSGSFTGELFF. In DNA form, the CDR3 reads TGTGCCAGCAGCCAAACTAGCGGGAGTTTCACCGGGGAGCTGTTTTTT.

This clone appeared once. CDR3 region: CASSKNTNQETQYF. CDR3 nucleotide sequence: TGTGCCAGTAGTAAAAACACCAATCAAGAGACCCAGTACTTC. The V call is TRBV19, the J call TRBJ2-5; D not certain. Deletions cut 4 bases from V and 2 bases from J, with 11 bases between. This CDR3 spans 14 amino acids. Germline V lookup: CDR1 LNHDA, CDR2 SQIVND (reference sequence).

V is TRBV27 and J is TRBJ1-2; D not resolved. This CDR3 region has 12 residues. The germline V gene has CDR1 MNHEY and CDR2 SMNVEV (reference sequence). The V end lost 5 bases, the J end lost 5 bases, and 9 bases lay between the germline ends. The CDR3 spells CASSPIGYGYTF. For the CDR3, the DNA is TGTGCCAGCAGTCCCATCGGGTATGGCTACACCTTC.

The rearrangement uses TRBV5-1 and TRBJ2-3, with TRBD1 matching 8 bases. Germline lookup yields CDR1 SGHRS and CDR2 YFSETQ. V dropped 2 bases and J dropped 1; count of bases not matched to a gene: 21. The CDR3 contains 21 residues. The CDR3 bases are TGCGCCAGCAGCTTCCCAGGACAGGGAGGTAGCTTAGGGCTCCGCACAGATACGCAGTATTTT. It codes for CASSFPGQGGSLGLRTDTQYF.

This clone appeared a single time. The chain combines TRBV18 with TRBJ2-3, with 8 bases matching TRBD1. Losses at the gene ends were 2 bases for V and 1 base for J; bases not matched to a gene: 5. In germline, CDR1 is KGHSH, CDR2 LQKENI. This CDR3 region has 16 residues. CDR3 DNA sequence: TGTGCCAGCTCACCAGTTTTGACAGGGGGCACAGATACGCAGTATTTT. It yields the protein CASSPVLTGGTDTQYF.

V is TRBV15 and J is TRBJ2-1; 12 nucleotides align to TRBD2. Trimming took 1 base from V and 6 from J; bases not matched to a gene: 1. This CDR3 region has 15 residues. In germline, CDR1 is LNHNV, CDR2 YYDKDF (reference sequence). The CDR3 loop is CATSRGTSGANEQFF. The DNA for the CDR3 is TGTGCCACCAGCAGAGGGACTAGCGGGGCCAATGAGCAGTTCTTC. Filled out from reference TRBV15 and TRBJ2-1, the complete variable domain reads DAMVIQNPRYQVTQFGKPVTLSCSQTLNHNVMYWYQQKSSQAPKLLFHYYDKDFNNEADTPDNFQSRRPNTSFCFLDIRSPGLGDTAMYLCATSRGTSGANEQFFGPGTRLTVL.

This chain uses TRBV4-2 with TRBJ1-4; D perhaps matches TRBD1 (6 bases). The CDR3 length is 16 residues. Germline V CDR1 and CDR2: LGHNA, YNFKEQ. V lost 2 bases and J lost 8, with 18 bases in between. The CDR3 sequence is CASSQQTGSLREKLFF. CDR3 bases: TGTGCCAGCAGCCAACAAACAGGGAGTCTAAGGGAAAAACTGTTTTTT.

The chain combines TRBV9 with TRBJ1-6; 7 bases agree with TRBD1. With V trimmed by 4 bases and J by 3 bases, 7 bases remained unmatched. The CDR3 has 16 amino acids. CDR1 SGDLS and CDR2 YYNGEE come from the germline V gene. The CDR3 region has the DNA TGTGCCAGCAGCCTTGACAGGGCCGGCTATAATTCACCCCTCCACTTT. Amino acids: CASSLDRAGYNSPLHF.

This clone has ten or more counts. This chain connects TRBV2 to TRBJ2-7, with D unclear. Germline values: CDR1 SNHLY, CDR2 FYNNEI. Trimming removed 4 bases at V and 0 bases at J, with 7 bases between. The CDR3 spans 13 residues. For the CDR3, the DNA is TGTGCCAGCAGTGTAACTTTCTCCTACGAGCAGTACTTC. Amino acids: CASSVTFSYEQYF.

In nucleotides, the CDR3 is TGCGCCAGCAGCAGACAGGGCGGGAACTATGGCTACACCTTC. Translation: CASSRQGGNYGYTF. This sequence joins TRBV4-1 and TRBJ1-2; 7 bases are shared with TRBD1. The CDR3 totals 14 residues. The V segment lost 5 bases and the J segment 2 bases; nucleotides outside the gene matches: 5. Germline V gene sequence: CDR1 MGHRA, CDR2 YSYEKL.

CDR3 DNA sequence: TGTGCCAGCAGTTACTGGGGACAGGGTTTGAATACGCAGTATTTT. Its protein is CASSYWGQGLNTQYF. The V call is TRBV28, the J call TRBJ2-3; 9 bases map to TRBD1. With V trimmed by 4 bases and J by 7 bases, 9 bases remained unmatched. The CDR3 length is 15 residues. The germline V gene has CDR1 MDHEN and CDR2 SYDVKM.

The chain is built from TRBV6-4 and TRBJ1-4; unclear D gene. The CDR3 is 15 residues long. Germline loops: CDR1 MRHNA, CDR2 SNTAGT. V shed 2 bases and J shed 0 bases, with 7 bases lying between them. The CDR3: CASSDQQATNEKLFF. As DNA, the CDR3 is TGTGCCAGCAGTGACCAACAAGCAACTAATGAAAAACTGTTTTTT.

The rearrangement joins TRBV5-8 to TRBJ1-1, with 7 bases fitting TRBD1. Per germline, CDR1 SGHTS and CDR2 YDEGEE. The CDR3 extends over 15 amino acids. V lost 4 bases and J lost 0; bases outside the gene matches: 6. The CDR3 protein is CASSPDRLMNTEAFF. The CDR3 region has the DNA TGTGCCAGCAGCCCGGACAGGCTTATGAACACTGAAGCTTTCTTT.

This clone has just one count. The CDR3 is CASSRVTGGASGDSYEQYF. The CDR3 coding sequence is TGCGCCAGCAGCCGGGTGACAGGGGGGGCTAGCGGAGATAGCTACGAGCAGTACTTC. The rearrangement uses TRBV5-1 and TRBJ2-7; 9 positions match TRBD1. This CDR3 is 19 amino acids long. Losses at the gene ends were 4 bases for V and 3 bases for J; bases not matched to a gene: 20. The germline V gene encodes CDR1 SGHRS and CDR2 YFSETQ. Supplemented by reference TRBV5-1 and TRBJ2-7, the full variable domain reads KAGVTQTPRYLIKTRGQQVTLSCSPISGHRSVSWYQQTPGQGLQFLFEYFSETQRNKGNFPGRFSGRQFSNSRSEMNVSTLELGDSALYLCASSRVTGGASGDSYEQYFGPGTRLTVT.